The TCR beta chain described here comes from a study of blood T cell repertoires in COVID-19. As for the study in general: The origin of the acute and convalescent COVID-19 samples was the United States, Italy and Spain. The analysed material was cDNA or gDNA that came from T cells, B-cell-depleted T cells, or PBMCs.

Here immunoSEQ multiplex PCR was the method, and the copy in TCRdb shows in-frame clones only, minus some. This sample carries 60,000 to 75,000 clones, 86% of them seen once, and the ten largest clones take 1.5% to 2%. The V gene's germline CDR1 is SGHRS and CDR2 YFSETQ. This CDR3 is built from 15 residues. Trimming cost V 0 bases and J 4 bases; bases outside gene matches: 4. The sequencing sample was made of peripheral blood. The clonotype comes from a man between 25 and 39 years old with acute or convalescent COVID-19. V gene TRBV5-1 combines with J gene TRBJ1-1; 9 bases match TRBD1. CDR3 DNA: TGCGCCAGCAGCTTGGGGGACAGGGTGAGCACTGAAGCTTTCTTT. Translating it yields CASSLGDRVSTEAFF.